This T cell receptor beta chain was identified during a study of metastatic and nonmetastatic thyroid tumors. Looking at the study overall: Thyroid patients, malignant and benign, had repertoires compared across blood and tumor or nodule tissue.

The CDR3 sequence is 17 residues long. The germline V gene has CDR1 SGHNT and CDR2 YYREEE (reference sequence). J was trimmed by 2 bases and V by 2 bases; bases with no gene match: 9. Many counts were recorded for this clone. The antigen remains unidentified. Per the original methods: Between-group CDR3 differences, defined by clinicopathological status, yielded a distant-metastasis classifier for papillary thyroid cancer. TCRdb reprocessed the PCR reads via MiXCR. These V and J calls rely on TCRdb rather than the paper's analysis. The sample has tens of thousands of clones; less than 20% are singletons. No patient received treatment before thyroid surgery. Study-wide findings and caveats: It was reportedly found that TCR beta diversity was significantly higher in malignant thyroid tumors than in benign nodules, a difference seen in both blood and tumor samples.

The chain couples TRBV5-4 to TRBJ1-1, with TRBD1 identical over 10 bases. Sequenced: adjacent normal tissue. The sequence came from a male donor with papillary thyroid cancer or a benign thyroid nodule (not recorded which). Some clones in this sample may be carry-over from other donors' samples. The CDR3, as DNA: TGTGCCAGCAGCTTTCATCGGGACAGGGGCCTTAACACTGAAGCTTTCTTT. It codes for CASSFHRDRGLNTEAFF.